These 10 T cell receptor beta chains share one sample of origin, sequenced in a study of T cell responses to AZD1222 COVID-19 vaccine. Produced via immunoSEQ multiplex PCR; TCRdb's table is partial and in-frame only. Among about 99,000 clones listed, about 85% were seen once. The sample here was peripheral blood, taken on day 0 of AZD1222 vaccination. The receptors were gathered from an adult in good health.

This chain connects TRBV5-6 to TRBJ2-2, with D tentatively TRBD1 (6 bases). Germline CDR1 reads SGHDT; CDR2 reads YYEEEE. Trimming left V 4 bases short and J 3 bases short, with 16 bases between. The CDR3 extends over 16 amino acids. The CDR3 region is CASSRTVGADTGELFF. The CDR3 region has the DNA TGTGCCAGCAGCCGGACCGTGGGGGCGGACACCGGGGAGCTGTTTTTT.

V and J are TRBV6-2 or TRBV6-3 and TRBJ2-2; the D gene could be TRBD1 or TRBD2 (5 bases each). V was pared by 5 bases and J by 5 bases, with 15 bases between. This CDR3 spans 15 amino acids. Looked up from germline, CDR1 is MNHEY and CDR2 is SVGEGT. The chain's CDR3 is CASSGTERWTGELFF. In DNA form, the CDR3 reads TGTGCCAGCAGTGGGACCGAGCGGTGGACCGGGGAGCTGTTTTTT.

The rearrangement uses TRBV13 and TRBJ1-3; TRBD1 is a possible D gene (6 bases). This CDR3 contains 15 residues. V lost 5 bases, J lost 3 bases, and 14 bases lay in between. Germline CDR1 is PRHDT and CDR2 is FYEKMQ (reference sequence). CDR3 region: CASSLLQTGGNTIYF. CDR3 sequence (DNA): TGTGCCAGCAGCCTCCTCCAGACAGGTGGAAACACCATATATTTT.

J is TRBJ1-2 and V is TRBV21-1. TRBV21-1 is an annotated pseudogene. The CDR3 has 13 amino acids. The CDR3 protein is CASSKLGNYGYTF. In nucleotides, the CDR3 is TGTGCCAGCAGCAAGTTAGGGAACTATGGCTACACCTTC.

The chain carries TRBV11-2 and TRBJ1-1; D is undetermined. CDR1 SGHAT and CDR2 FQNNGV come from the germline V gene. Trimming removed 0 bases from V and 5 bases from J, with 4 bases in between. CDR3 length: 12 amino acids. The CDR3 reads CASSLDSTEAFF. In DNA form, the CDR3 reads TGTGCCAGCAGCTTAGACAGTACTGAAGCTTTCTTT.

This clone was detected only once. V usage is TRBV13 and J usage is TRBJ2-3; tentatively, D is TRBD1 (5 bases). Looked up from germline, CDR1 is PRHDT and CDR2 is FYEKMQ (reference sequence). CDR3 length: 14 residues. The germline V and J ends were trimmed by 2 bases and 6 bases, with 12 bases remaining between them. For the CDR3, the DNA is TGTGCCAGCAGCTTATGGGGCGCCAGTGATACGCAGTATTTT. This codes for CASSLWGASDTQYF.

The rearrangement uses TRBV7-8 and TRBJ1-3; D call uncertain. Looked up from germline, CDR1 is SGHVS and CDR2 is FQNEAQ. This CDR3 contains 16 residues. With 3 bases removed from V and 1 base from J, the gap between germline ends came to 13 bases. The CDR3 nucleotides are TGTGCCAGCAGCTTCTCCCGCGCGGCATCTGGAAACACCATATATTTT. This encodes CASSFSRAASGNTIYF.

This chain joins TRBV9 and TRBJ1-1, with unresolved D. The CDR3 length is 15 residues. Germline CDR1 reads SGDLS; CDR2 reads YYNGEE. V dropped 0 bases and J dropped 1 base, with 10 bases sitting between them. Written as DNA, the CDR3 is TGTGCCAGCAGCGTAGTGATCGGTTCGAACACTGAAGCTTTCTTT. As protein: CASSVVIGSNTEAFF.

This rearrangement joins TRBV11-2 to TRBJ2-1; D perhaps matches TRBD2 (7 bases). The CDR3 is 17 residues long. The germline V gene encodes CDR1 SGHAT and CDR2 FQNNGV. Trimming stripped 7 bases from V and 9 bases from J, with 28 bases between. The CDR3 region has the DNA TGTGCCAGCACGGGGGGCCCGGACCTCATACTCACTACTGAGCAGTTCTTC. Amino acid sequence: CASTGGPDLILTTEQFF.

A single count supports this clone. V is TRBV15 and J is TRBJ1-5, with a weak D call TRBD1 (6 bases). Per the germline V gene, CDR1 is LNHNV and CDR2 is YYDKDF (reference sequence). With 0 bases removed from V and 5 bases from J, the gap between germline ends came to 14 bases. This CDR3 contains 16 residues. The CDR3 bases are TGTGCCACCAGCAGAGATCTAGGGGGGGCGCATCAGCCCCAGCATTTT. It specifies CATSRDLGGAHQPQHF.